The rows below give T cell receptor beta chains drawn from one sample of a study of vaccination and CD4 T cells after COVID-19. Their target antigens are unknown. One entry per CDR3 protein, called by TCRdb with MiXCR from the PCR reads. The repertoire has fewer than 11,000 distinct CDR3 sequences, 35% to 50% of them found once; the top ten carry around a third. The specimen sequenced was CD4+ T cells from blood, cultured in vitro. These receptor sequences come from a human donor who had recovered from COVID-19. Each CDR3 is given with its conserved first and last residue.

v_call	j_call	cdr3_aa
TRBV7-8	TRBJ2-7	CASSFMGFGEQYF
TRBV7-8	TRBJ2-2	CASVFRETGGTGELFF
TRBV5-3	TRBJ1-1	CARSPLPRGPGAEAFF
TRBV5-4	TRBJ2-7	CASSWKTGEAEQYF
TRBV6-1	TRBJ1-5	CASSLGRTGRLVGNQPQHF
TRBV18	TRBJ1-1	CASSPPLGETEAFF
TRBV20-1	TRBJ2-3	CSAKKGGASDQYF
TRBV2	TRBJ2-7	CASSTGTSFYEQYF
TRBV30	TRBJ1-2	CAWSVLQTAAGYTF
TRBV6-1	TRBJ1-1	CASTTPPWGENTEAFF
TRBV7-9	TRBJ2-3	CASSLARGGLSTDTQYF
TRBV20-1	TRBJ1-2	CSAKDRMYGYTF
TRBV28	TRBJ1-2	CASTLGLEVTGGLAYGYTF
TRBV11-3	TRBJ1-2	CASSSSDRESNYGYTF
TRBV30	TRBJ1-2	CAWSGPGGNYGYTF
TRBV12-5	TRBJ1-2	CASGWYGDPNYGYTF
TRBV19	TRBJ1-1	CASSLQNTEAFF
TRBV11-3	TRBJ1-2	CASSLDPGFYGYTF
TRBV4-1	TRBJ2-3	CASSQDGAGGANTQYF
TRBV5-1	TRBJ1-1	CASSGRQGRTEAFF
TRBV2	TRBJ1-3	CASSEVGTIYF
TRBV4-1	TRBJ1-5	CASSSGPGNNQPQHF